Shown below are 3 T cell receptor beta chains from a single sample sequenced in a study of response to subunit inactivated influenza vaccine. One entry per CDR3 protein results from TCRdb running MiXCR on the RT-PCR reads. The sample includes a few hundred thousand distinct CDR3 sequences, approximately 12% of them seen just once. The sequences come from non-naive T cells sorted from PBMCs, collected 14 to 15 days before vaccination. Receptors were obtained from a man in his fifties or sixties who received an inactivated influenza vaccine.

This clonotype appeared many times. This sequence joins TRBV4-2 and TRBJ2-7, with 12 bases fitting TRBD2. Looked up from germline, CDR1 is LGHNA and CDR2 is YNFKEQ. The CDR3 is 14 amino acids. After removal of 0 bases from V and 10 bases from J, the junction contained 4 bases not matched to a gene. For the CDR3, the DNA is TGTGCCAGCAGCCAAGACCGGACTAGCGGGGTCCAGTACTTC. Its protein product is CASSQDRTSGVQYF.

This sequence joins TRBV29-1 and TRBJ2-7; 7 positions agree with TRBD2. Germline V gives CDR1 SQVTM, CDR2 ANQGSEA. J gave up 3 bases and V 3 bases, and 5 bases lay outside the gene matches. The CDR3 runs to 13 residues. The CDR3 reads CSVDGASGYEQYF. In nucleotides, the CDR3 is TGCAGCGTTGACGGGGCTAGCGGCTACGAGCAGTACTTC.

This clonotype was found a few times. The V gene is TRBV5-4, the J gene TRBJ2-7; 7 bases are a match to TRBD2. The CDR3 length is 13 residues. With 0 bases clipped from V and 6 bases from J, the junction kept 3 bases outside the gene matches. Germline assignment: CDR1 SGHNT and CDR2 YYREEE (reference sequence). CDR3 protein: CASSLGGRGEQYF. The DNA of the CDR3 is TGTGCCAGCAGCTTGGGCGGGAGAGGCGAGCAGTACTTC.